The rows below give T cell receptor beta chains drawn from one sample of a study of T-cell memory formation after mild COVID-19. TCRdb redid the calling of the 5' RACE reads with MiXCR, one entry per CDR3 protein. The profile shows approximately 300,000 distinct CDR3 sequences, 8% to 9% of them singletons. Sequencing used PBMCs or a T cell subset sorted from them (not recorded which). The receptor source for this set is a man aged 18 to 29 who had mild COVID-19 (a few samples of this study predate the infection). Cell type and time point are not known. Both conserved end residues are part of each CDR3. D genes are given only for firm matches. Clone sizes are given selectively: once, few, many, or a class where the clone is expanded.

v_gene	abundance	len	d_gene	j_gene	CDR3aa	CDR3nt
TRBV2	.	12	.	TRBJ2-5	CASELNAETQYF	TGTGCCAGCGAACTAAACGCGGAGACCCAGTACTTC
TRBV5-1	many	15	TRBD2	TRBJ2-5	CASSLLPGGGETQYF	TGCGCCAGCAGCTTGCTTCCGGGGGGAGGTGAGACCCAGTACTTC
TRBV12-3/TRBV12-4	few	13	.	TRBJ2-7	CASTGRATYEQYF	TGTGCCAGTACAGGGAGGGCGACCTACGAGCAGTACTTC
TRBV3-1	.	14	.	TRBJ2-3	CASSPGESTDTQYF	TGTGCCAGCAGCCCTGGGGAGAGCACAGATACGCAGTATTTT
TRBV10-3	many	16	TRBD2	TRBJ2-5	CAISEGLAGFVETQYF	TGTGCCATCAGTGAGGGACTAGCGGGGTTTGTGGAGACCCAGTACTTC
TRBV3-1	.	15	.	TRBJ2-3	CASSERMGVTDTQYF	TGTGCCAGCAGCGAACGTATGGGGGTTACAGATACGCAGTATTTT
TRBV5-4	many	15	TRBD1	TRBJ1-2	CASSLDRGLNYGYTF	TGTGCCAGCAGCCTCGACAGGGGACTCAACTATGGCTACACCTTC
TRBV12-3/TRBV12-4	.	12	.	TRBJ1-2	CASTSDGRSMFF	TGTGCCAGCACCTCCGACGGGCGTTCTATGTTCTTC
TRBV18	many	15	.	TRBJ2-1	CASSPQDLAYNEQFF	TGTGCCAGCTCACCACAGGACTTGGCCTACAATGAGCAGTTCTTC
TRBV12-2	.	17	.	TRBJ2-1	CASRLRNHGLEDNEQFF	TGTGCAAGTCGCTTACGAAATCACGGACTAGAAGACAATGAGCAGTTCTTC
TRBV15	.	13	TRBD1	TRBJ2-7	CATSLGTGWEQYF	TGTGCCACCAGCCTCGGGACAGGGTGGGAGCAGTACTTC
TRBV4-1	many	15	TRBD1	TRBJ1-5	CASSQDGDRAQPQHF	TGCGCCAGCAGCCAAGATGGAGACAGGGCCCAGCCCCAGCATTTT
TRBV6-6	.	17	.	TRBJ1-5	CASSYSRGRVINQPQHF	TGTGCCAGCAGTTACTCGAGGGGCAGGGTTATCAATCAGCCCCAGCATTTT
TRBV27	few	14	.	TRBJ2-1	CASSLSGGRGEQFF	TGTGCCAGCAGTTTGTCGGGGGGCCGAGGAGAGCAGTTCTTC
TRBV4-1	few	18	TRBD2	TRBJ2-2	CASSQELAGVSNTGELFF	TGCGCCAGCAGCCAAGAACTAGCGGGGGTATCTAACACCGGGGAGCTGTTTTTT
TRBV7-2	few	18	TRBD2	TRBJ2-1	CASSLFTRAGGLGDEQFF	TGTGCCAGCAGTTTATTTACCCGAGCGGGGGGGCTCGGCGATGAGCAGTTCTTC